The 27 T cell receptor beta chains reported below all come from one sample, sequenced in a study of T cell changes during pregnancy in multiple sclerosis. Profiling relied on immunoSEQ multiplex PCR, and the TCRdb table lists in-frame clones only, not all of them. The repertoire holds more than 90,000 clones, with approximately 91% as singletons. The source material was peripheral blood, sampled in the second trimester of pregnancy. These receptors were obtained from a female donor with multiple sclerosis, enrolled in a pregnancy study.

The chain has TRBV10-1 and TRBJ2-7; weak D call: TRBD1 (6 bases). Trimming shortened V by 10 bases and J by 12 bases, and 16 bases separated the two germline ends. Looked up from germline, CDR1 is WNHNN and CDR2 is SYGVQD (reference sequence). The CDR3 runs 10 residues. CDR3 amino acids: CATSGTPRYF. CDR3 coding DNA: TGCGCCACCTCCGGGACACCCAGGTACTTC.

As DNA, the CDR3 is TGTGCCATCAGTTGGACTAGCGGGATCGTCAATGAGCAGTTCTTC. As protein: CAISWTSGIVNEQFF. The V call is TRBV10-3, the J call TRBJ2-1; 12 nucleotides agree with TRBD2. The CDR3 length is 15 residues. The germline V gene has CDR1 ENHRY and CDR2 SYGVKD. The V segment lost 5 bases and the J segment 6 bases; nucleotides outside the gene matches: 5.

The gene calls are TRBV6-1 and TRBJ1-4; TRBD1 agrees at 7 bases. This CDR3 has 14 residues. With 4 bases clipped from V and 8 bases from J, the junction kept 7 bases outside the gene matches. The germline CDR1 and CDR2 sequences are MNHNS and SASEGT. In DNA form, the CDR3 reads TGTGCCAGCAGTGGTTCGGGACAGTACGAAAAACTGTTTTTT. It translates to CASSGSGQYEKLFF.

The chain is built from TRBV14 and TRBJ2-1; 11 bases are shared with TRBD2. V lost 0 bases, J lost 5 bases, and 3 bases stayed unmatched. Germline assignment: CDR1 SGHDN and CDR2 FVKESK. This CDR3 region has 16 residues. The CDR3 DNA sequence: TGTGCCAGCAGCCAAGACCGACTAGCGGGGAACAATGAGCAGTTCTTC. Translating it yields CASSQDRLAGNNEQFF.

The V call is TRBV27, the J call TRBJ2-1; 13 bases match TRBD2. The junction had 4 bases not matched to a gene; V was cut back by 7 bases and J by 4 bases. Germline V gene data show CDR1 as MNHEY and CDR2 as SMNVEV (reference sequence). The CDR3 is 15 residues long. The CDR3 is CASMGLAGKYNEQFF. The CDR3 DNA is TGTGCCAGCATGGGACTAGCGGGAAAATACAATGAGCAGTTCTTC.

The V and J genes are TRBV6-6 and TRBJ1-5; 7 bases match TRBD1. The germline V gene encodes CDR1 MNHNY and CDR2 SVGAGI (reference sequence). CDR3 size: 14 residues. Losses at the gene ends were 10 bases for V and 8 bases for J; bases not matched to a gene: 14. This chain's CDR3 is CATNPTGRGEPQHF. The CDR3 bases are TGTGCCACCAACCCGACAGGGAGAGGTGAGCCCCAGCATTTT.

The CDR3 nucleotides are TGTGCCAGCAGTGTAAACAGGGTGAGCTCCTACGAGCAGTACTTC. This encodes CASSVNRVSSYEQYF. V is TRBV2 and J is TRBJ2-7; D is perhaps TRBD1 (6 bases). There are 15 residues in the CDR3. Germline loops: CDR1 SNHLY, CDR2 FYNNEI. V dropped 4 bases and J dropped 0 bases, with 13 bases sitting between them.

The rearrangement links TRBV6-1 to TRBJ1-2, with D unclear. Germline V CDR1 and CDR2: MNHNS, SASEGT. Trimming left V 8 bases short and J 6 bases short, with 7 bases between. This CDR3 is built from 10 residues. The CDR3 loop is CASARHGYTF. For the CDR3, the DNA is TGTGCCAGCGCGCGTCATGGCTACACCTTC.

V gene TRBV6-5 combines with J gene TRBJ2-7; 7 positions match TRBD1. Germline CDR1 is MNHEY and CDR2 is SVGAGI. The CDR3 has 12 residues. V was clipped by 6 bases and J by 3 bases; unmatched bases: 2. For the CDR3, the DNA is TGTGCCAGCAGCCCAGGGGGCTACGAGCAGTACTTC. It encodes CASSPGGYEQYF.

The V gene is TRBV29-1, the J gene TRBJ2-7; weak D call: TRBD1 (5 bases). The ends were cut back, 4 bases at V and 6 bases at J, with 10 bases in the middle. The CDR3 totals 11 residues. Germline CDR1 is SQVTM and CDR2 is ANQGSEA. CDR3 sequence: CSVGIRGEQYF. The CDR3 bases are TGCAGCGTTGGAATTAGGGGCGAGCAGTACTTC.

The chain uses TRBV2 and TRBJ1-2; 7 positions match TRBD1. The CDR3 consists of 13 residues. Germline V gives CDR1 SNHLY, CDR2 FYNNEI. V lost 7 bases to trimming and J lost 4 bases; unmatched junction nucleotides: 6. CDR3 residues: CASMGQLGYGYTF. The CDR3 bases are TGTGCCAGCATGGGACAGCTGGGCTATGGCTACACCTTC.

The rearrangement uses TRBV6-6 and TRBJ1-5; D call uncertain. Trimming took 6 bases from V and 3 from J, leaving 12 bases between them. Germline CDR1 is MNHNY and CDR2 is SVGAGI (reference sequence). The CDR3 totals 14 residues. CDR3 coding DNA: TGTGCCAGCAGGGAGGGAATGGCCAATCAGCCCCAGCATTTT. Translating it yields CASREGMANQPQHF.

This chain connects TRBV28 to TRBJ1-2; tentative D call: TRBD1 (5 bases). The germline V and J ends were trimmed by 3 bases and 0 bases, with 8 bases remaining between them. Germline V gene sequence: CDR1 MDHEN, CDR2 SYDVKM. The CDR3 loop spans 14 amino acids. The CDR3 nucleotides are TGTGCCAGCAGTTTGGGGCAGTCTAACTATGGCTACACCTTC. Translated, it gives CASSLGQSNYGYTF.

The gene calls are TRBV4-1 and TRBJ1-5; maybe TRBD1 (5 bases). Per the germline V gene, CDR1 is MGHRA and CDR2 is YSYEKL. Trimming left V 3 bases short and J 6 bases short, with 12 bases between. CDR3 length: 14 amino acids. This CDR3 is CASSHLMGGQPQHF. The CDR3 DNA follows: TGCGCCAGCAGCCACCTTATGGGGGGTCAGCCCCAGCATTTT.

This chain uses TRBV18 with TRBJ2-2; TRBD2 might be the D (5 bases). Germline V gene data show CDR1 as KGHSH and CDR2 as LQKENI. Trimming cost V 3 bases and J 0 bases, with 20 bases left between them. This CDR3 is built from 19 residues. This CDR3 reads CASSPRARSLRANTGELFF. The DNA for the CDR3 is TGTGCCAGCTCACCGAGGGCGCGCAGCCTGCGAGCGAACACCGGGGAGCTGTTTTTT.

This CDR3 reads CASSADGFYEQYF. CDR3 nucleotides: TGTGCCAGCAGCGCCGATGGCTTCTACGAGCAGTACTTC. This rearrangement joins TRBV5-4 to TRBJ2-7; D is undetermined. The germline gives CDR1 SGHNT, CDR2 YYREEE (reference sequence). The CDR3 consists of 13 residues. Trimming stripped 4 bases from V and 3 bases from J, with 11 bases between. The full variable domain, in which reference TRBV5-4 and TRBJ2-7 provide the parts outside the CDR3, is ETGVTQSPTHLIKTRGQQVTLRCSSQSGHNTVSWYQQALGQGPQFIFQYYREEENGRGNFPPRFSGLQFPNYSSELNVNALELDDSALYLCASSADGFYEQYFGPGTRLTVT.

The chain couples TRBV27 to TRBJ2-3; tentatively, D is TRBD1 (6 bases). V was clipped by 2 bases and J by 2 bases, with 11 bases between them. The CDR3 totals 15 residues. Per the germline V gene, CDR1 is MNHEY and CDR2 is SMNVEV (reference sequence). For the CDR3, the DNA is TGTGCCAGCAGTTTAGAACAGGGTCCCACAGATACGCAGTATTTT. Protein sequence: CASSLEQGPTDTQYF.

The rearrangement uses TRBV7-9 and TRBJ2-7; TRBD1 is a possible D gene (6 bases). Per the germline V gene, CDR1 is SEHNR and CDR2 is FQNEAQ (reference sequence). V was clipped by 1 base and J by 8 bases, with 9 bases between them. CDR3 length: 12 residues. In nucleotides, the CDR3 is TGTGCCAGCAGCTTAGAACAGGGTCAGCAGTACTTC. It translates to CASSLEQGQQYF.

This clone was detected once. The rearrangement uses TRBV29-1 and TRBJ2-7, with D uncertain. The germline V and J ends were trimmed by 7 bases and 0 bases, with 13 bases remaining between them. This CDR3 contains 13 residues. CDR1 is SQVTM and CDR2 is ANQGSEA in the germline V gene. The CDR3 reads CSANFHNSYEQYF. The CDR3 region has the DNA TGCAGCGCCAACTTTCATAACTCCTACGAGCAGTACTTC.

This clone was picked up one time. The genes are TRBV7-2 and TRBJ2-2; possible D gene TRBD1, 6 bases. Trimming removed 3 bases at V and 1 base at J, with 9 bases between. CDR3 length: 15 amino acids. Germline V lookup: CDR1 SGHTA, CDR2 FQGNSA. The CDR3, as DNA: TGTGCCAGCAGCTTTACCAGGGGGAACACCGGGGAGCTGTTTTTT. It encodes CASSFTRGNTGELFF.

This rearrangement joins TRBV4-3 to TRBJ2-1, with 9 nucleotides matching TRBD2. V shed 4 bases and J 10 bases; nucleotides not matched to a gene: 11. The CDR3 runs to 15 residues. In germline, CDR1 is LGHNA, CDR2 YSLEER. CDR3 nucleotides: TGCGCCAGCAGCCTACTAGCGGGCAGCGGTAGGGAGCAGTTCTTC. Amino acid sequence: CASSLLAGSGREQFF.

A word on this clone: This sample includes further DNA sequences coding for the same CDR3. The V and J genes are TRBV5-1 and TRBJ2-3; no firm D call. V dropped 2 bases and J dropped 1 base, with 8 bases sitting between them. Germline V lookup: CDR1 SGHRS, CDR2 YFSETQ. The CDR3 spans 14 residues. The CDR3 region has the DNA TGCGCCAGCAGCTTCGGTTCTGGCACAGATACGCAGTATTTT. Translating it yields CASSFGSGTDTQYF.

The chain is built from TRBV28 and TRBJ2-1, with 11 bases matching TRBD1. This CDR3 is built from 16 residues. J was trimmed by 6 bases and V by 1 base; bases with no gene match: 5. Germline CDR1 and CDR2: MDHEN and SYDVKM. CDR3 protein: CASSLSGQGARNEQFF. The CDR3 DNA reads TGTGCCAGCAGTTTATCCGGACAGGGGGCTCGCAATGAGCAGTTCTTC.

The chain joins TRBV6-5 to TRBJ2-2; TRBD1 agrees at 9 bases. V was pared by 2 bases and J by 6 bases, with 4 bases of the junction left unmatched. The CDR3 consists of 15 residues. Germline V gene data show CDR1 as MNHEY and CDR2 as SVGAGI. The CDR3 loop is CASSYLQGAPGELFF. The CDR3 bases are TGTGCCAGCAGTTACCTACAGGGGGCACCCGGGGAGCTGTTTTTT.

The chain carries TRBV10-3 and TRBJ2-5, with 10 positions matching TRBD2. This CDR3 has 17 residues. Germline V gene sequence: CDR1 ENHRY, CDR2 SYGVKD. Germline trimming cut 0 bases from V and 4 bases from J; bases unmatched to any gene: 8. As DNA, the CDR3 is TGTGCCATCAGTGAGTCGGTGGGGGCTAGCGGGAGAGAGACCCAGTACTTC. It translates to CAISESVGASGRETQYF.

The V call is TRBV6-5, the J call TRBJ1-2; D is possibly TRBD1 (6 bases). Deletions cut 6 bases from V and 7 bases from J, with 9 bases between. Germline V lookup: CDR1 MNHEY, CDR2 SVGAGI. This CDR3 comprises 11 residues. The CDR3 reads CASRQGGGYTF. The CDR3 DNA reads as TGTGCCAGCAGACAGGGCGGTGGCTACACCTTC.

The rearrangement uses TRBV2 and TRBJ2-2, with 9 positions matching TRBD2. CDR1 SNHLY and CDR2 FYNNEI come from the germline V gene. The CDR3 has 15 amino acids. Trimming took 3 bases from V and 6 from J; bases not matched to a gene: 5. The CDR3 reads CASSEGLAGAGELFF. The CDR3 nucleotides read TGTGCCAGCAGTGAGGGACTAGCCGGGGCCGGGGAGCTGTTTTTT.